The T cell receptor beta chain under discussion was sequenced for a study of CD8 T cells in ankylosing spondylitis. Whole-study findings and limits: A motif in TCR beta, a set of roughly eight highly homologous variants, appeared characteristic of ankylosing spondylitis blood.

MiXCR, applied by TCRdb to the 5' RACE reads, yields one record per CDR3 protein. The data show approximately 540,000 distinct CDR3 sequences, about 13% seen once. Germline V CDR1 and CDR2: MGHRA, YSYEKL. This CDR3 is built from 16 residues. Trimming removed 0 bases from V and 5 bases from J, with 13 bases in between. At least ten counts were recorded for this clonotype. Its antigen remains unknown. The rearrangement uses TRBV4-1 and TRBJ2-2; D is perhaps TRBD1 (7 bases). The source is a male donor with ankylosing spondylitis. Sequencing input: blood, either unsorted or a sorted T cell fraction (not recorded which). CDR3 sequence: CASSQEGQGGTGELFF. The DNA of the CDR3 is TGCGCCAGCAGCCAAGAAGGGCAGGGGGGTACCGGGGAGCTGTTTTTT.